Listed below are T cell receptor beta chains from one sample, sequenced in a study of T cells in Graves' hyperthyroidism and ophthalmopathy. One entry per CDR3 protein, called by TCRdb with MiXCR from the multiplex PCR reads. Counted here are fewer than 650,000 distinct CDR3 sequences, around 15% occurring once; the ten biggest clones make up about 4%. The material sequenced was blood. The receptors originated from a woman aged 35 to 49 with Graves' ophthalmopathy. Each CDR3 is given with its conserved first and last residue. The D gene is left open where the match is weak. Rows may omit the clone size; those that give it use once, few, many or a size class.

>.|TRBV28|many|TRBJ1-2
CASSSPGSVRSYGYTF
TGTGCCAGCAGTTCCCCCGGATCGGTTAGGAGCTATGGCTACACCTTC
>.|TRBV6-2/TRBV6-3|many|TRBJ1-2
CASSYSAFNYGYTF
TGTGCCAGCAGTTACTCGGCGTTTAACTATGGCTACACCTTC
>TRBD1|TRBV6-1|many|TRBJ2-7
CASRRDRGYEQYF
TGTGCCAGCAGACGGGACAGGGGCTACGAGCAGTACTTC
>.|TRBV15|many|TRBJ2-7
CATSRLGYEQYF
TGTGCCACCAGCAGACTTGGCTACGAGCAGTACTTC
>TRBD1|TRBV6-2/TRBV6-3|many|TRBJ1-1
CASSPQGGRTEAFF
TGTGCCAGCAGTCCACAGGGGGGGCGTACTGAAGCTTTCTTT
>.|TRBV27|.|TRBJ1-1
CASSLRLMNTEAFF
TGTGCCAGCAGTTTAAGGCTCATGAACACTGAAGCTTTCTTT
>.|TRBV7-9|once|TRBJ1-2
CASSLMYYGYTF
TGTGCCAGCAGCTTAATGTACTATGGCTACACCTTC
>.|TRBV12-3/TRBV12-4|many|TRBJ1-1
CASSPSGDTEAFF
TGTGCCAGCAGTCCGTCAGGGGACACTGAAGCTTTCTTT
>.|TRBV6-1|many|TRBJ2-6
CASSGTLSGANVLTF
TGTGCCAGCAGCGGTACTCTATCTGGGGCCAACGTCCTGACTTTC
>.|TRBV5-1|.|TRBJ2-5
CASSLDLPETQYF
TGCGCCAGCAGCTTGGACCTTCCAGAGACCCAGTACTTC
>.|TRBV12-3/TRBV12-4|many|TRBJ2-5
CASTSGGWEETQYF
TGTGCCAGCACCTCAGGGGGGTGGGAAGAGACCCAGTACTTC
>.|TRBV20-1|.|TRBJ2-4
CSARDGSLAKNIQYF
TGCAGTGCTAGAGACGGGTCGCTAGCCAAAAACATTCAGTACTTC
>.|TRBV28|.|TRBJ1-1
CASSPAGGGTEAFF
TGTGCCAGCAGCCCCGCTGGGGGGGGCACTGAAGCTTTCTTT
>.|TRBV4-2|many|TRBJ1-1
CASSQPGPNTEAFF
TGTGCCAGCAGCCAACCGGGCCCGAACACTGAAGCTTTCTTT
>TRBD2|TRBV7-9|many|TRBJ2-5
CASSLAGRAETQYF
TGTGCCAGCAGCTTAGCGGGGAGGGCAGAGACCCAGTACTTC
>TRBD1|TRBV28|many|TRBJ1-2
CASRGTGSGGYTF
TGTGCCAGCAGAGGGACAGGGTCGGGTGGCTACACCTTC
>.|TRBV4-1|.|TRBJ2-1
CASSHHRLGGSSYNEQFF
TGCGCCAGCAGCCACCACCGGCTCGGGGGTTCCTCCTACAATGAGCAGTTCTTC
>.|TRBV5-1|many|TRBJ1-2
CASSPDQGEGYGYTF
TGCGCCAGCAGCCCGGACCAGGGAGAGGGCTATGGCTACACCTTC
>TRBD2|TRBV6-5|many|TRBJ2-7
CASSYLAGAVYEQYF
TGTGCCAGCAGTTACCTAGCGGGAGCTGTTTACGAGCAGTACTTC
>.|TRBV4-1|many|TRBJ1-1
CASSMADFTEAFF
TGCGCCAGCAGTATGGCAGACTTTACTGAAGCTTTCTTT
>TRBD1|TRBV28|many|TRBJ2-7
CASRTTGTATYEQYF
TGTGCCAGCAGGACTACCGGGACAGCGACCTACGAGCAGTACTTC
>TRBD2|TRBV5-1|.|TRBJ2-7
CASSLGGLAGPLEQYF
TGCGCCAGCAGCTTGGGTGGACTAGCGGGCCCCCTCGAGCAGTACTTC
>.|TRBV29-1|many|TRBJ1-2
CSVDPQRGYTF
TGCAGCGTTGACCCGCAGCGAGGCTACACCTTC
>.|TRBV4-3|.|TRBJ2-5
CASSQGNRAGETQYF
TGCGCCAGCAGCCAAGGGAACCGAGCTGGGGAGACCCAGTACTTC
>TRBD2|TRBV4-2|few|TRBJ2-5
CASSQETSGRARETQYF
TGTGCCAGCAGCCAAGAGACTAGCGGGAGGGCCCGGGAGACCCAGTACTTC
>.|TRBV27|many|TRBJ2-7
CASSFQTVGYEQYF
TGTGCCAGCAGTTTTCAAACTGTGGGTTACGAGCAGTACTTC
>.|TRBV19|many|TRBJ1-2
CASSAGPNYGYTF
TGTGCCAGTAGTGCCGGTCCGAACTATGGCTACACCTTC
>.|TRBV3-1|many|TRBJ2-2
CASSQAPTGELFF
TGTGCCAGCAGCCAAGCGCCCACCGGGGAGCTGTTTTTT
>.|TRBV5-1|many|TRBJ1-3
CASSFAGSTGNTIYF
TGCGCCAGCAGCTTTGCGGGAAGTACTGGAAACACCATATATTTT
>TRBD1|TRBV6-1|.|TRBJ1-5
CASSDIGRGRSQPQHF
TGTGCCAGCAGTGATATTGGCAGGGGGCGCAGTCAGCCCCAGCATTTT
>.|TRBV19|many|TRBJ1-5
CASSTNTPEPQHF
TGTGCCAGTAGCACAAACACTCCGGAGCCCCAGCATTTT
>.|TRBV28|many|TRBJ2-7
CASSYTVQYF
TGTGCCAGCAGCTACACGGTGCAGTACTTC
>.|TRBV6-1|few|TRBJ2-5
CASSEEGTQETQYF
TGTGCCAGCAGTGAAGAGGGGACACAAGAGACCCAGTACTTC
>TRBD2|TRBV11-2|many|TRBJ2-7
CASSSGLAGGPRSYEQYF
TGTGCCAGCAGTTCCGGACTAGCGGGAGGGCCTCGGTCCTACGAGCAGTACTTC
>TRBD1|TRBV5-1|many|TRBJ2-7
CASSPDRGGGEQYF
TGCGCCAGCAGCCCGGACAGGGGGGGGGGCGAGCAGTACTTC
>TRBD2|TRBV20-1|many|TRBJ2-5
CSARDGGGRALETQYF
TGCAGTGCTAGAGATGGGGGCGGGAGGGCCTTGGAGACCCAGTACTTC
>.|TRBV6-1|.|TRBJ1-1
CASRVSQNTEAFF
TGTGCCAGCAGAGTCAGCCAAAACACTGAAGCTTTCTTT
>TRBD1|TRBV18|few|TRBJ1-3
CASSIMGQDSGNTIYF
TGTGCCAGCTCAATTATGGGACAGGACTCTGGAAACACCATATATTTT
>.|TRBV7-9|few|TRBJ2-7
CASSPPWAAYEQYF
TGTGCCAGCAGCCCCCCCTGGGCAGCCTACGAGCAGTACTTC
>.|TRBV7-2|.|TRBJ1-6
CASSRLGTDYNSPLHF
TGTGCCAGCAGCCGATTAGGGACGGATTATAATTCACCCCTCCACTTT